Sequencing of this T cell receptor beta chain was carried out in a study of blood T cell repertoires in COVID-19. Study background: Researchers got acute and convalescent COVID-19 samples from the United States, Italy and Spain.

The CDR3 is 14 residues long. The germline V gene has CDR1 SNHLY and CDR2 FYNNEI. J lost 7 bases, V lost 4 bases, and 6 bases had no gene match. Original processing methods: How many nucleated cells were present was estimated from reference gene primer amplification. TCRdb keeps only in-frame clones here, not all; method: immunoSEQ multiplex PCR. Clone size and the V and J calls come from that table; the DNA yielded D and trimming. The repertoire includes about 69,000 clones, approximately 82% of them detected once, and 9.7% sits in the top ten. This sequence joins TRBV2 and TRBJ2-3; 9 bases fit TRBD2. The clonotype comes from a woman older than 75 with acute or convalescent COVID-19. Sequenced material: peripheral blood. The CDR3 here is CASSASGVGNTQYF. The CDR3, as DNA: TGTGCCAGCAGTGCTAGCGGGGTAGGGAATACGCAGTATTTT.